A single sample is the source of the 11 T cell receptor beta chains below, sequenced in a study of blood T cell repertoires in COVID-19 (dated by TCRdb to about 2020). Library preparation was by the immunoSEQ multiplex PCR assay. The source is immuneACCESS, and TCRdb retained only in-frame sequences with V and J called. Part of the clones is not carried over; for the studies checked, unresolved V genes explain less than half of this, and the remainder is unexplained. In all, the sample holds a few hundred thousand clones, and over 80% of those were seen once. The ten most abundant clones make up around 8.9% of the sample. Sequencing was carried out using PBMCs or T cells enriched from blood (not recorded which). The receptors stem from a young woman who had recovered from COVID-19.

This clone showed up just a few times. The J gene is TRBJ1-2, the V gene TRBV7-2; weak D call: TRBD1 (5 bases). V was trimmed by 2 bases and J by 6 bases, leaving 19 bases between them. Germline loops: CDR1 SGHTA, CDR2 FQGNSA. The CDR3 runs 16 residues. CDR3 sequence reads: CASSLPAPEKGHGYTF. In nucleotides, the CDR3 is TGTGCCAGCAGCTTACCGGCGCCCGAGAAGGGGCATGGCTACACCTTC.

This chain uses TRBV15 with TRBJ2-1, with a tentative D call TRBD2 (6 bases). The CDR3 is 16 residues long. Looked up from germline, CDR1 is LNHNV and CDR2 is YYDKDF (reference sequence). Trimming shortened V by 6 bases and J by 2 bases, and 17 bases separated the two germline ends. CDR3 residues: CATRGEVQGPYNEQFF. CDR3 nucleotides: TGTGCCACCAGGGGGGAGGTCCAGGGCCCCTACAATGAGCAGTTCTTC.

The J gene is TRBJ1-1, the V gene TRBV11-1; a weak D match, TRBD1 (6 bases). CDR3 length equals 15 residues. Trimming took 5 bases from V and 5 from J, leaving 18 bases between them. CDR1 is SGHAT and CDR2 is FQDESV in the germline V gene (reference sequence). This CDR3 is CASSPPWAGVTEAFF. CDR3 bases: TGTGCCAGCAGCCCCCCCTGGGCAGGGGTAACTGAAGCTTTCTTT.

The V gene is TRBV24-1, the J gene TRBJ1-2, with D maybe TRBD1 (6 bases). V lost 3 bases and J lost 1, with 11 bases in between. From germline, CDR1 is KGHDR and CDR2 SFDVKD. The CDR3 length is 15 residues. CDR3 sequence: CATSDGTRHNYGYTF. The CDR3, as DNA: TGTGCCACCAGTGATGGGACAAGACATAACTATGGCTACACCTTC.

This clone came up a few times. The chain has TRBV4-2 and TRBJ2-1; no clear D. The V end was cut by 0 bases, the J end by 7 bases, with 7 bases between. Per germline, CDR1 LGHNA and CDR2 YNFKEQ. The CDR3 covers 13 residues. CDR3 amino acids: CASSQDTVNEQFF. The CDR3 DNA reads TGTGCCAGCAGCCAAGATACGGTTAATGAGCAGTTCTTC.

The chain carries TRBV6-5 and TRBJ2-1; TRBD2 might be the D (6 bases). V lost 8 bases and J lost 7, with 21 bases in between. CDR1 and CDR2 (germline): MNHEY, SVGAGI. This CDR3 comprises 15 residues. CDR3 protein: CASSNLLAVKNEQFF. Written as DNA, the CDR3 is TGTGCCAGCTCAAACTTACTAGCAGTAAAAAATGAGCAGTTCTTC.

The V call is TRBV12-3 or TRBV12-4, the J call TRBJ1-2; 7 bases map to TRBD1. V was pared by 5 bases and J by 7 bases, with 7 bases of the junction left unmatched. The CDR3 totals 13 residues. In DNA form, the CDR3 reads TGTGCCAGCAGTCCGAGACAGGGTGGTGGCTACACCTTC. Protein: CASSPRQGGGYTF.

The chain is built from TRBV6-2 or TRBV6-3 and TRBJ2-1, with 14 nucleotides matching TRBD2. The trim removed 4 bases at V and 13 bases at J, leaving 12 bases unmatched. Looked up from germline, CDR1 is MNHEY and CDR2 is SVGEGT. The CDR3 has 16 residues. The CDR3 here is CASSSGLAGGLGTQFF. The CDR3, as DNA: TGTGCCAGCAGTTCCGGACTAGCGGGGGGTCTAGGGACACAGTTCTTC.

The gene calls are TRBV2 and TRBJ2-7; no clear D. The V end lost 7 bases, the J end lost 2 bases, and 9 bases lay between the germline ends. Germline V lookup: CDR1 SNHLY, CDR2 FYNNEI. The CDR3 sequence is 12 residues long. The CDR3 coding sequence is TGTGCCAGCACTATCAATGCCTACGAGCAGTACTTC. It specifies CASTINAYEQYF. The full variable domain, rest sourced from reference TRBV2 and TRBJ2-7, is EPEVTQTPSHQVTQMGQEVILRCVPISNHLYFYWYRQILGQKVEFLVSFYNNEISEKSEIFDDQFSVERPDGSNFTLKIRSTKLEDSAMYFCASTINAYEQYFGPGTRLTVT.

This sequence joins TRBV7-2 and TRBJ2-3, with TRBD2 matching 14 bases. With V trimmed by 6 bases and J by 1 base, 9 bases remained unmatched. Germline V gene data show CDR1 as SGHTA and CDR2 as FQGNSA. The length of the CDR3 is 18 residues. Written as DNA, the CDR3 is TGTGCCAGCAGTTCGGCCGGGACTAGCGGGAGAGGCACAGATACGCAGTATTTT. This sequence encodes CASSSAGTSGRGTDTQYF.

V and J are TRBV20-1 and TRBJ2-3; possibly TRBD2 for D (5 bases). The V end was cut by 3 bases, the J end by 2 bases, with 15 bases between. CDR3 length: 15 amino acids. The V gene's germline CDR1 is DFQATT and CDR2 SNEGSKA (reference sequence). The CDR3 loop is CSASKSGVHTDTQYF. CDR3 coding DNA: TGCAGTGCTAGTAAATCCGGGGTCCACACAGATACGCAGTATTTT.